These 27 T cell receptor beta chains were sequenced from one sample in a study of T cell responses to AZD1222 COVID-19 vaccine. Assay: immunoSEQ multiplex PCR; the TCRdb copy retains only in-frame clones and omits some. The table has about 170,000 clones, over 75% seen once. Sequencing was performed on peripheral blood, taken on day 0 of AZD1222 vaccination. Source of these receptors: an adult in good health.

The chain links TRBV24-1 to TRBJ1-1, with a possible D match to TRBD1 (5 bases). The CDR3 has 13 residues. CDR1 is KGHDR and CDR2 is SFDVKD in the germline V gene. Trimming cost V 5 bases and J 5 bases, with 11 bases left between them. CDR3 bases: TGTGCCACCAGTGTTGGGGGTTCAACTGAAGCTTTCTTT. It yields the protein CATSVGGSTEAFF.

The chain is built from TRBV6-5 and TRBJ2-1, with D possibly being TRBD1 (5 bases). The V gene's germline CDR1 is MNHEY and CDR2 SVGAGI. V was trimmed by 10 bases and J by 9 bases, leaving 25 bases between them. The CDR3 has 15 residues. In DNA form, the CDR3 reads TGTGCCATCTCGTTACGGCAAGTAGGGGTAGGTGAGCAGTTCTTC. The encoded protein is CAISLRQVGVGEQFF.

The chain joins TRBV19 to TRBJ1-5; D is undetermined. The CDR3 loop spans 12 amino acids. V shed 5 bases and J shed 8 bases, with 10 bases lying between them. Germline lookup yields CDR1 LNHDA and CDR2 SQIVND (reference sequence). CDR3 amino acids: CASSEPLEPQHF. CDR3 sequence (DNA): TGTGCCAGTAGTGAGCCGTTGGAGCCCCAGCATTTT.

The gene calls are TRBV7-9 and TRBJ1-6; 9 nucleotides match TRBD1. Germline values: CDR1 SEHNR, CDR2 FQNEAQ (reference sequence). V trimming: 5 bases; J trimming: 8 bases; junction bases outside the gene matches: 4. The CDR3 loop spans 14 amino acids. The CDR3 protein is CASSPGQGYSPLHF. The CDR3 DNA reads TGTGCCAGCAGCCCCGGACAGGGGTATTCACCCCTCCACTTT.

Concerning this clone: Germline and junction disagree at one end, which may indicate a read error. The J gene is TRBJ1-2, the V gene TRBV28; no clear D gene. This CDR3 is built from 12 residues. The V gene's germline CDR1 is MDHEN and CDR2 SYDVKM. CDR3 in DNA: TGTGCCAGCAGTTTATCTGCCACGGAGGCGTCCTTC. Protein sequence: CASSLSATEASF.

The J gene is TRBJ1-5, the V gene TRBV4-3, with TRBD1 matching 7 bases. Trimming removed 0 bases from V and 4 bases from J; junction bases left unmatched: 3. CDR1 LGHNA and CDR2 YSLEER come from the germline V gene. The CDR3 is made up of 15 amino acids. The CDR3 loop is CASSQDSGGNQPQHF. The CDR3 DNA reads TGCGCCAGCAGCCAAGATTCAGGGGGTAATCAGCCCCAGCATTTT.

This clone was observed a few times. The chain employs TRBV11-2 and TRBJ2-7; D perhaps matches TRBD1 (5 bases). This CDR3 has 13 amino acids. V lost 6 bases, J lost 2 bases, and 11 bases lay in between. CDR1 is SGHAT, CDR2 FQNNGV, per germline. The CDR3 DNA reads as TGTGCCAGCAGTTTTTCAGGGACCTACGAGCAGTACTTC. Translating it yields CASSFSGTYEQYF. Combining the CDR3 with reference TRBV11-2 and TRBJ2-7 gives the whole variable domain EAGVAQSPRYKIIEKRQSVAFWCNPISGHATLYWYQQILGQGPKLLIQFQNNGVVDDSQLPKDRFSAERLKGVDSTLKIQPAKLEDSAVYLCASSFSGTYEQYFGPGTRLTVT.

The rearrangement links TRBV9 to TRBJ2-3; 9 bases align to TRBD1. The CDR3 has 16 residues. Trimming removed 3 bases from V and 3 bases from J; junction bases left unmatched: 8. Germline-derived CDR1 and CDR2 are SGDLS and YYNGEE. CDR3 nucleotides: TGTGCCAGCAGCGGACGCAACAGGGGGCGGACAGATACGCAGTATTTT. Translation gives CASSGRNRGRTDTQYF.

The gene calls are TRBV11-3 and TRBJ1-3; TRBD1 matches at 8 bases. In germline, CDR1 is SGHNT, CDR2 YENEEA. Trimming cost V 5 bases and J 2 bases; bases outside gene matches: 2. There are 14 residues in the CDR3. CDR3 sequence (DNA): TGTGCCAGCAGCCCGGACAGGGCTGGAAACACCATATATTTT. This codes for CASSPDRAGNTIYF.

The CDR3 coding sequence is TGTGCCAGCAGCCCCGGACTAGCGGGGGGACGCGAGACCCAGTACTTC. This codes for CASSPGLAGGRETQYF. This chain uses TRBV5-8 with TRBJ2-5, with 14 bases aligning to TRBD2. Germline V gives CDR1 SGHTS, CDR2 YDEGEE. This CDR3 contains 16 residues. The V gene end was trimmed by 4 bases and the J gene end by 5 bases; junction bases not matched to a gene: 7.

The CDR3 spells CASSEGSGDTQYF. The CDR3 nucleotides are TGTGCCAGCAGTGAAGGTAGTGGGGATACGCAGTATTTT. This chain connects TRBV28 to TRBJ2-3; D gene ambiguous. Germline CDR1 MDHEN, CDR2 SYDVKM. Trimming removed 5 bases at V and 6 bases at J, with 12 bases between. CDR3 length: 13 residues.

The V gene is TRBV5-1, the J gene TRBJ1-1; D gene uncertain. The germline CDR1 and CDR2 sequences are SGHRS and YFSETQ. Trimming took 7 bases from V and 3 from J, leaving 13 bases between them. The CDR3 has 13 amino acids. CDR3 loop: CASRVGEDTEAFF. The DNA for the CDR3 is TGCGCCAGCCGGGTCGGGGAAGACACTGAAGCTTTCTTT.

The chain recombines TRBV6-5 with TRBJ1-5, with a tentative D call TRBD1 (5 bases). The CDR3 spans 15 residues. The germline V gene encodes CDR1 MNHEY and CDR2 SVGAGI. V lost 5 bases to trimming and J lost 3 bases, with 14 bases between them. CDR3 sequence: CASSPRRQINQPQHF. For the CDR3, the DNA is TGTGCCAGCAGTCCGCGACGACAGATCAATCAGCCCCAGCATTTT.

This clone came up once. CDR3 nucleotides: TGCGCCAGCAGCTTGGGGGCCACCCTGAGGGAGACCCAGTACTTC. Its protein product is CASSLGATLRETQYF. This rearrangement joins TRBV5-1 to TRBJ2-5; D is unclear. The length of the CDR3 is 15 residues. Germline CDR1 SGHRS, CDR2 YFSETQ. V was pared by 0 bases and J by 5 bases, with 14 bases between.

The chain couples TRBV18 to TRBJ1-3; TRBD1 is a possible D gene (6 bases). CDR3 size: 14 residues. V was shortened by 6 bases and J by 3 bases, with 12 bases between the two germline ends. Germline CDR1 and CDR2: KGHSH and LQKENI. CDR3 residues: CASSQGTGGNTIYF. CDR3 DNA: TGTGCCAGCTCCCAGGGGACCGGTGGAAACACCATATATTTT.

The chain is built from TRBV5-6 and TRBJ1-4, with a tentative D call TRBD1 (5 bases). Germline V lookup: CDR1 SGHDT, CDR2 YYEEEE. The CDR3 is 15 residues long. V lost 4 bases to trimming and J lost 5 bases, with 15 bases between them. This CDR3 is CASSATEGPNEKLFF. CDR3 DNA: TGTGCCAGCAGCGCGACAGAAGGCCCCAATGAAAAACTGTTTTTT.

This rearrangement joins TRBV5-4 to TRBJ2-7, with 9 bases that match TRBD1. Germline V gene sequence: CDR1 SGHNT, CDR2 YYREEE (reference sequence). The trim removed 0 bases at V and 0 bases at J, leaving 1 base unmatched. The CDR3 extends over 15 amino acids. The CDR3 sequence is CASSLGGQGSYEQYF. CDR3 DNA sequence: TGTGCCAGCAGCTTGGGGGGACAGGGCTCCTACGAGCAGTACTTC.

The chain uses TRBV18 and TRBJ2-5; D gene ambiguous. V lost 0 bases, J lost 2 bases, and 1 base lay in between. This CDR3 is built from 12 residues. Germline values: CDR1 KGHSH, CDR2 LQKENI. DNA for the CDR3: TGTGCCAGCTCACCACCTCAAGAGACCCAGTACTTC. It specifies CASSPPQETQYF.

The genes are TRBV4-2 and TRBJ2-2; 9 positions match TRBD2. V lost 0 bases to trimming and J lost 5 bases; unmatched junction nucleotides: 10. The V gene's germline CDR1 is LGHNA and CDR2 YNFKEQ. The CDR3 spans 18 residues. In nucleotides, the CDR3 is TGTGCCAGCAGCCAAGAAGCGGGGGGTTCGGTGGGTACCGGGGAGCTGTTTTTT. Its translation: CASSQEAGGSVGTGELFF.

The chain has TRBV6-6 and TRBJ1-5; D remains unclear. V was shortened by 5 bases and J by 0 bases, with 5 bases between the two germline ends. Per the germline V gene, CDR1 is MNHNY and CDR2 is SVGAGI (reference sequence). CDR3 length equals 13 residues. CDR3 sequence (DNA): TGTGCCAGCAGTCTTGATAGCAATCAGCCCCAGCATTTT. Translating it yields CASSLDSNQPQHF.

The V and J genes are TRBV18 and TRBJ2-3; 8 nucleotides agree with TRBD1. Trimming removed 11 bases from V and 1 base from J; junction bases left unmatched: 8. CDR1 and CDR2 from the germline V gene are KGHSH and LQKENI. This CDR3 comprises 14 residues. CDR3 nucleotides: TGTGCCGGCGTACAGGGGGTCGGCACAGATACGCAGTATTTT. Residues: CAGVQGVGTDTQYF.

The V call is TRBV13, the J call TRBJ1-3, with TRBD1 as a possible D gene (5 bases). Germline-derived CDR1 and CDR2 are PRHDT and FYEKMQ (reference sequence). Trimming left V 2 bases short and J 5 bases short, with 10 bases between. CDR3 length: 14 residues. The CDR3 DNA follows: TGTGCCAGCAGCTTAAGGGACGCCAGAAACACCATATATTTT. It translates to CASSLRDARNTIYF.

The rearrangement joins TRBV4-3 to TRBJ2-5; no definite D call. Germline CDR1 and CDR2: LGHNA and YSLEER. The V end was cut by 1 base, the J end by 1 base, with 10 bases between. CDR3 length equals 15 residues. CDR3 in DNA: TGCGCCAGCAGCCAAGCCGGGCAGCCCCAAGAGACCCAGTACTTC. Protein product: CASSQAGQPQETQYF.

The gene calls are TRBV27 and TRBJ1-5; D not resolved. The germline V gene has CDR1 MNHEY and CDR2 SMNVEV (reference sequence). With 1 base removed from V and 6 bases from J, the gap between germline ends came to 22 bases. The CDR3 runs to 18 residues. The CDR3 sequence is CASSLFPPNAGGGQPQHF. The CDR3 DNA is TGTGCCAGCAGTTTATTCCCCCCCAATGCGGGAGGAGGTCAGCCCCAGCATTTT.

V usage is TRBV3-1 (or the pseudogene TRBV3-2) and J usage is TRBJ1-2; D uncertain. This CDR3 spans 13 amino acids. Germline V gene data show CDR1 as LGHDT and CDR2 as YNNKEL (reference sequence). V gave up 0 bases and J gave up 3 bases, with 5 bases separating them. The CDR3 here is CASSQEGDYGYTF. Written as DNA, the CDR3 is TGTGCCAGCAGCCAAGAGGGAGACTATGGCTACACCTTC.

The V call is TRBV29-1, the J call TRBJ1-1; 8 nucleotides agree with TRBD1. Germline V gene lookup returns CDR1 SQVTM and CDR2 ANQGSEA. The CDR3 has 14 residues. In DNA, the CDR3 is TGCACCCACGAGTACACAGGGGGGTTCACTGAAGCTTTCTTT. It specifies CTHEYTGGFTEAFF. Drawing the rest from reference TRBV29-1 and TRBJ1-1, the complete variable domain is SAVISQKPSRDICQRGTSLTIQCQVDSQVTMMFWYRQQPGQSLTLIATANQGSEATYESGFVIDKFPISRPNLTFSTLTVSNMSPEDSSIYLCTHEYTGGFTEAFFGQGTRLTVV.

The rearrangement links TRBV7-2 to TRBJ1-1; D perhaps matches TRBD1 (5 bases). Trimming stripped 5 bases from V and 11 bases from J, with 27 bases between. Per the germline V gene, CDR1 is SGHTA and CDR2 is FQGNSA. This CDR3 is 16 amino acids long. The CDR3: CASSPLQGHRGIGAFF. Written as DNA, the CDR3 is TGTGCCAGCAGCCCCCTACAAGGGCACCGGGGGATAGGTGCTTTCTTT. Full variable domain (missing parts from reference TRBV7-2 and TRBJ1-1): GAGVSQSPSNKVTEKGKDVELRCDPISGHTALYWYRQSLGQGLEFLIYFQGNSAPDKSGLPSDRFSAERTGGSVSTLTIQRTQQEDSAVYLCASSPLQGHRGIGAFFGQGTRLTVV.